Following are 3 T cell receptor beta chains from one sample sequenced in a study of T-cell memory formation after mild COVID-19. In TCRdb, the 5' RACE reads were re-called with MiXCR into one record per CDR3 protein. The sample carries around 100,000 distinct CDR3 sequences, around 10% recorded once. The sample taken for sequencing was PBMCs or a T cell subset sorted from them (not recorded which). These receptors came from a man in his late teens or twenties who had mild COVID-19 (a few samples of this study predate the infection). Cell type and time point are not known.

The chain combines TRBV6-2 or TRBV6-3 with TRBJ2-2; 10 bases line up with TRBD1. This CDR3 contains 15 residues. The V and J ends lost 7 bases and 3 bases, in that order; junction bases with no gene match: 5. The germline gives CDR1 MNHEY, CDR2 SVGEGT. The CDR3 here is CASTGTGEDTGELFF. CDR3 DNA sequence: TGTGCCAGCACCGGGACAGGGGAGGACACCGGGGAGCTGTTTTTT.

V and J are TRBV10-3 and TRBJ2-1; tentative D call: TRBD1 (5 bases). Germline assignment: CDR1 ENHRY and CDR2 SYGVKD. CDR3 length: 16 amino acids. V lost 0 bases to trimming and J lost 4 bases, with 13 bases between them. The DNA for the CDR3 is TGTGCCATCAGTGAGTCAGAACAGGAGATTTACAATGAGCAGTTCTTC. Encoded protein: CAISESEQEIYNEQFF.

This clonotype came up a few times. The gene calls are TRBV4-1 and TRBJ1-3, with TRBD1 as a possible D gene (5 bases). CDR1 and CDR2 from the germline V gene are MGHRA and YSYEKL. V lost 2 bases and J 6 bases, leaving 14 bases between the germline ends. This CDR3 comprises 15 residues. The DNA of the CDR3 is TGCGCCAGCAGCCAACCGCAGGGATTGGAAAACACCATATATTTT. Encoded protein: CASSQPQGLENTIYF.